The T cell receptor (beta chain) described here comes from a study of T cells in Graves' hyperthyroidism and ophthalmopathy. General study results and limits: Through a model of 13 V-J features, ophthalmopathy was separated from stable hyperthyroidism.

V dropped 4 bases and J dropped 0 bases, with 13 bases sitting between them. CDR1 LGHNA and CDR2 YSLEER come from the germline V gene. The CDR3 runs 17 residues. No progression to ophthalmopathy during 18 months of follow-up defined stable disease. Amplification of TCR beta CDR3 regions was performed using RNA transcripts as template. Initially, a first-round RT-PCR of the TCR CDR3 employed the HTBI primer set. TCRdb re-derived calls from the multiplex PCR reads in MiXCR, one entry per CDR3 protein. The profile shows about 540,000 distinct CDR3 sequences, just over 45% of them singletons. This clonotype was observed many times. Its antigen remains unidentified.

The chain uses TRBV4-3 and TRBJ2-6; D gene ambiguous. The clonotype originates from a woman between 18 and 30 years old with Graves' hyperthyroidism. The source material was peripheral blood or thyroid tissue (not recorded which). In DNA, the CDR3 is TGCGCCAGCAGCCCCTTTACATACGGCTCTGGGGCCAACGTCCTGACTTTC. Protein sequence: CASSPFTYGSGANVLTF.